The TCR beta chain under discussion was sequenced for a study of cytomegalovirus exposure and HLA in healthy donors. Background on the study: Sequencing of 150 million to 200 million T cells in an earlier analysis found approximately 120 million unique TCR beta sequences.

PCR employed 60 Vbeta and 13 Jbeta primers. Original methodology: Later work found around 85 million unique TCR beta chains, with 9 million to 13 million shared. Produced via immunoSEQ multiplex PCR; TCRdb's table is partial and in-frame only. That table supplies the V and J calls and clone size; D and trimming were determined from the DNA. The sample lists 130,000 to 150,000 clones; around 80% were seen once. Study results and caveats: Follow-up analysis later connected one missense variant in DCLRE1C with trimming of TCR beta V- and J-genes. Prior analysis indicated that the majority of TCR beta V segments exhibited productivity approximately 90% or approximately 30% of the time.

In the case of this clone: Its specificity is unknown.

This CDR3 region has 15 residues. Trimming cost V 3 bases and J 1 base; bases outside gene matches: 2. Germline CDR1 and CDR2: SGHDN and FVKESK. The specimen sequenced was PBMCs. The chain recombines TRBV14 with TRBJ2-2; 7 bases map to TRBD1. The clonotype comes from a man younger than 40 in good health and CMV-seropositive. The CDR3 DNA reads TGTGCCAGCAGCCAGGGACAGAGGAACACCGGGGAGCTGTTTTTT. Translating it yields CASSQGQRNTGELFF.